The rows below give T cell receptor beta chains drawn from one sample of a study of cytomegalovirus exposure and HLA in healthy donors. The assay was immunoSEQ multiplex PCR, and TCRdb's table has in-frame clones only and misses some. The data show approximately 76,000 clones, around 94% seen once. The sequenced material came from PBMCs. The receptors were gathered from a woman between 18 and 29 years old in good health and CMV-seronegative. CDR3s include the opening cysteine and the closing phenylalanine or tryptophan. The D gene is left open where the match is weak. Expanded clones get a size class; other rows say once, few or many, or leave the size out.

J gene | D gene | clone size | V gene | CDR3 protein | CDR3 DNA
TRBJ1-3 | . | . | TRBV4-3 | CASSQDLGARWGNTIYF | TGCGCCAGCAGCCAAGATCTGGGGGCGCGATGGGGAAACACCATATATTTT
TRBJ1-1 | . | . | TRBV7-6 | CASSFSRNTEAFF | TGTGCCAGCAGCTTTTCTAGGAACACTGAAGCTTTCTTT
TRBJ1-4 | . | . | TRBV6-1 | CASSVGAGPEKLFF | TGTGCCAGCAGTGTAGGCGCGGGGCCTGAAAAACTGTTTTTT
TRBJ1-6 | . | . | TRBV5-6 | CASSLGLDPYNSPLHF | TGTGCCAGCAGCTTGGGACTAGATCCCTATAATTCACCCCTCCACTTT
TRBJ1-1 | TRBD1 | . | TRBV7-3 | CASSRTGGTEAFF | TGTGCCAGCAGTAGGACAGGGGGCACTGAAGCTTTCTTT
TRBJ2-7 | TRBD2 | . | TRBV28 | CASSYGRVPEQYF | TGTGCCAGCAGTTACGGGAGGGTACCCGAGCAGTACTTC
TRBJ2-7 | TRBD1 | . | TRBV5-1 | CASSLATGYEQYF | TGCGCCAGCAGCTTGGCGACAGGGTACGAGCAGTACTTC
TRBJ2-1 | . | . | TRBV10-3 | CAISESNGNEQFF | TGTGCCATCAGTGAGTCGAACGGGAATGAGCAGTTCTTC
TRBJ2-1 | TRBD1 | . | TRBV4-1 | CASRTGTDYNEQFF | TGCGCCAGCAGGACCGGGACAGATTACAATGAGCAGTTCTTC
TRBJ1-5 | . | . | TRBV2 | CASSVRTVDQPQHF | TGTGCCAGCAGTGTGCGGACAGTCGATCAGCCCCAGCATTTT
TRBJ2-1 | . | . | TRBV19 | CASSRGTEQFF | TGTGCCAGTAGCCGCGGGACTGAGCAGTTCTTC
TRBJ1-1 | . | . | TRBV29-1 | CSVRGTAGAEAFF | TGCAGCGTCAGGGGTACGGCGGGAGCTGAAGCTTTCTTT
TRBJ1-1 | . | . | TRBV6-1 | CASSELPSSQNTEAFF | TGTGCCAGCAGTGAGCTCCCAAGTTCACAGAACACTGAAGCTTTCTTT
TRBJ1-6 | TRBD1 | . | TRBV5-5 | CASSAPGTENSPLHF | TGTGCCAGCAGCGCACCCGGGACAGAGAATTCACCCCTCCACTTT
TRBJ2-3 | . | . | TRBV7-9 | CASSPMGGSTDTQYF | TGTGCCAGCAGCCCCATGGGAGGTAGCACAGATACGCAGTATTTT
TRBJ1-1 | . | . | TRBV19 | CASSAVYGSGEAFF | TGTGCCAGTAGTGCGGTTTACGGGTCGGGTGAAGCTTTCTTT
TRBJ1-5 | . | . | TRBV28 | CASSPGGSQPQHF | TGTGCCAGCAGCCCTGGGGGGAGTCAGCCCCAGCATTTT
TRBJ1-1 | . | once | TRBV28 | CASSLKIPGSTEAFF | TGTGCCAGCAGTTTGAAAATTCCGGGTTCCACTGAAGCTTTCTTT
TRBJ1-4 | . | . | TRBV30 | CAWSVFRQSNEKLFF | TGTGCCTGGAGTGTATTCAGGCAGTCTAATGAAAAACTGTTTTTT
TRBJ1-5 | . | . | TRBV27 | CASSIGQKYQPQHF | TGTGCCAGCAGTATTGGACAGAAGTATCAGCCCCAGCATTTT
TRBJ1-4 | TRBD1 | . | TRBV30 | CAWIGQGSEKLFF | TGTGCCTGGATCGGACAGGGGAGTGAAAAACTGTTTTTT
TRBJ2-7 | . | few | TRBV10-3 | CAISESPGDSSYEQYF | TGTGCCATCAGTGAGTCGCCGGGGGATAGCTCCTACGAGCAGTACTTC
TRBJ2-1 | TRBD2 | . | TRBV5-1 | CASSLAWPSGYNEQFF | TGCGCCAGCAGCTTGGCCTGGCCTAGCGGATACAATGAGCAGTTCTTC
TRBJ2-3 | TRBD2 | . | TRBV6-5 | CASSSLAGGGYDTQYF | TGTGCCAGCAGTTCCCTAGCGGGAGGTGGCTACGATACGCAGTATTTT
TRBJ1-6 | . | . | TRBV11-2 | CASSLVPGGGNSPLHF | TGTGCCAGCAGCTTAGTCCCGGGGGGCGGTAATTCACCCCTCCACTTT
TRBJ2-1 | . | . | TRBV13 | CASSLTRYYNEQFF | TGTGCCAGCAGCTTAACCCGCTACTACAATGAGCAGTTCTTC
TRBJ1-1 | . | . | TRBV11-3 | CASSPPLGAGAEAFF | TGTGCCAGCAGCCCCCCCTTAGGGGCAGGGGCCGAAGCTTTCTTT
TRBJ1-2 | TRBD1 | . | TRBV7-9 | CASSLGQGDGYTF | TGTGCCAGCAGCTTAGGACAGGGAGATGGCTACACCTTC
TRBJ2-7 | TRBD1 | once | TRBV5-1 | CASSLETGKSSYEQYF | TGCGCCAGCAGCTTGGAGACAGGGAAGAGCTCCTACGAGCAGTACTTC
TRBJ1-5 | . | . | TRBV11-2 | CASSFNRVGDGNQPQHF | TGTGCCAGCAGCTTTAACAGGGTCGGTGACGGCAATCAGCCCCAGCATTTT
TRBJ1-3 | . | . | TRBV30 | CAWGGLSGNTIYF | TGTGCCTGGGGGGGACTATCAGGAAACACCATATATTTT